The 18 T cell receptor beta chains reported below all come from one sample, sequenced in a study of OX40 agonist ivuxolimab in advanced cancers. Sequencing was performed with immunoSEQ multiplex PCR; in TCRdb, only in-frame clones are kept and a portion is missing. Of about 65,000 clones in the sample, roughly 87% were seen once. The sample consisted of CD4+ or CD8+ T cells sorted from blood, taken in a trial of the OX40 agonist ivuxolimab. These receptors were taken from an adult with an advanced solid tumor such as melanoma, head and neck, liver or kidney cancer.

The V and J genes are TRBV5-1 and TRBJ2-3; no reliable D call. The germline V and J ends were trimmed by 0 bases and 6 bases, with 5 bases remaining between them. Germline values: CDR1 SGHRS, CDR2 YFSETQ. The CDR3 totals 12 residues. CDR3 bases: TGCGCCAGCAGCTTGGCTGAGGATACGCAGTATTTT. Residues: CASSLAEDTQYF.

The chain is built from TRBV4-3 and TRBJ1-1, with D possibly matching TRBD1 (6 bases). Per germline, CDR1 LGHNA and CDR2 YSLEER. V gave up 2 bases and J gave up 6 bases, with 10 bases separating them. The CDR3 is made up of 13 amino acids. CDR3 amino acids: CASSQTGLAEAFF. CDR3 nucleotide sequence: TGCGCCAGCAGCCAAACAGGGCTCGCTGAAGCTTTCTTT.

The CDR3 here is CASSLMGVYAIDEQFF. The CDR3 region has the DNA TGCGCCAGCAGCCTGATGGGGGTATACGCAATCGATGAGCAGTTCTTC. The V and J genes are TRBV5-1 and TRBJ2-1; D tentatively fits TRBD1 or TRBD2 (5 bases each). Trimming shortened V by 4 bases and J by 8 bases, and 22 bases separated the two germline ends. CDR3 length: 16 residues. Germline assignment: CDR1 SGHRS and CDR2 YFSETQ.

The genes are TRBV7-9 and TRBJ1-1, with TRBD1 matching over 7 bases. CDR1 is SEHNR and CDR2 is FQNEAQ in the germline V gene (reference sequence). V shed 5 bases and J 4 bases; nucleotides not matched to a gene: 10. This CDR3 contains 15 residues. The CDR3 DNA reads as TGTGCCAGCAGCCCCCGGGGGACAGACTTCACTGAAGCTTTCTTT. Its translation is CASSPRGTDFTEAFF.

The chain combines TRBV5-1 with TRBJ2-3, with 14 bases lining up with TRBD2. With 4 bases clipped from V and 1 base from J, the junction kept 14 bases outside the gene matches. From germline, CDR1 is SGHRS and CDR2 YFSETQ. The CDR3 consists of 20 residues. The CDR3 loop is CASSPGLAGGLEERTDTQYF. As DNA, the CDR3 is TGCGCCAGCAGCCCAGGACTAGCGGGGGGACTAGAAGAGCGCACAGATACGCAGTATTTT.

The CDR3 bases are TGCGCCAGCAGTTCGGGGGGGCACTCGAGGAATTCACCCCTCCACTTT. Amino acids: CASSSGGHSRNSPLHF. This sequence joins TRBV5-1 and TRBJ1-6; weak D call: TRBD1 (6 bases). V lost 5 bases to trimming and J lost 7 bases, with 19 bases between them. From germline, CDR1 is SGHRS and CDR2 YFSETQ. The CDR3 consists of 16 residues. Using reference TRBV5-1 and TRBJ1-6 for the parts outside the CDR3, the full variable domain is KAGVTQTPRYLIKTRGQQVTLSCSPISGHRSVSWYQQTPGQGLQFLFEYFSETQRNKGNFPGRFSGRQFSNSRSEMNVSTLELGDSALYLCASSSGGHSRNSPLHFGNGTRLTVT.

This chain connects TRBV19 to TRBJ1-1, with D maybe TRBD1 (5 bases). This CDR3 has 14 residues. Germline assignment: CDR1 LNHDA and CDR2 SQIVND (reference sequence). The V end lost 8 bases, the J end lost 0 bases, and 13 bases lay between the germline ends. The CDR3 spells CASLPGRMNTEAFF. CDR3 in DNA: TGTGCCAGTCTTCCGGGACGGATGAACACTGAAGCTTTCTTT.

The genes are TRBV5-1 and TRBJ2-3; 11 bases are shared with TRBD2. Germline V gene sequence: CDR1 SGHRS, CDR2 YFSETQ. CDR3 size: 15 residues. V shed 2 bases, J shed 4 bases, and the junction held 3 bases outside the gene matches. The CDR3 nucleotides are TGCGCCAGCAGCTTTAGCGGGGGGGCAGCAGATACGCAGTATTTT. This translates into CASSFSGGAADTQYF.

The chain's CDR3 is CASSFNGDTQYF. The CDR3 nucleotides are TGCGCCAGCAGCTTTAACGGAGATACGCAGTATTTT. This chain links TRBV5-1 with TRBJ2-3; D is unresolved. Germline V gene lookup returns CDR1 SGHRS and CDR2 YFSETQ. The CDR3 runs 12 residues. Trimming stripped 2 bases from V and 5 bases from J, with 6 bases between. The full variable domain, in which reference TRBV5-1 and TRBJ2-3 provide the parts outside the CDR3, is KAGVTQTPRYLIKTRGQQVTLSCSPISGHRSVSWYQQTPGQGLQFLFEYFSETQRNKGNFPGRFSGRQFSNSRSEMNVSTLELGDSALYLCASSFNGDTQYFGPGTRLTVL.

This chain joins TRBV11-2 and TRBJ2-3; 8 bases are a match to TRBD2. CDR3 size: 19 residues. In germline, CDR1 is SGHAT, CDR2 FQNNGV. The V gene end was trimmed by 3 bases and the J gene end by 6 bases; junction bases not matched to a gene: 20. The CDR3 loop reads CASSLFGGLGRGASDTQYF. DNA for the CDR3: TGTGCCAGCAGCTTGTTTGGGGGACTAGGTCGCGGGGCTTCTGATACGCAGTATTTT.

The chain links TRBV7-8 to TRBJ2-1, with D maybe TRBD2 (6 bases). Germline loops: CDR1 SGHVS, CDR2 FQNEAQ. The V gene lost 5 bases and the J gene lost 9 bases, with 17 bases spanning the gap. The CDR3 has 14 residues. CDR3 bases: TGTGCCAGCAGCCCTCTAGCCGGAGGGAGTGAGCAGTTCTTC. Protein product: CASSPLAGGSEQFF.

V gene TRBV11-2 combines with J gene TRBJ2-3; 9 bases map to TRBD1. Germline CDR1 is SGHAT and CDR2 is FQNNGV. The junction had 1 base not matched to a gene; V was cut back by 1 base and J by 2 bases. This CDR3 spans 15 amino acids. CDR3 nucleotides: TGTGCCAGCAGCTTAGGGGACAGGGACACAGATACGCAGTATTTT. It yields the protein CASSLGDRDTDTQYF. The full variable domain, completed using reference TRBV11-2 and TRBJ2-3, is EAGVAQSPRYKIIEKRQSVAFWCNPISGHATLYWYQQILGQGPKLLIQFQNNGVVDDSQLPKDRFSAERLKGVDSTLKIQPAKLEDSAVYLCASSLGDRDTDTQYFGPGTRLTVL.

This CDR3 is CASSSSWARTEKLFF. CDR3 DNA sequence: TGTGCCAGCAGTTCCTCGTGGGCGAGGACTGAAAAACTGTTTTTT. This chain joins TRBV27 and TRBJ1-4; D not certain. The V gene lost 4 bases and the J gene lost 7 bases, with 16 bases spanning the gap. In germline, CDR1 is MNHEY, CDR2 SMNVEV (reference sequence). The CDR3 is 15 amino acids.

This chain links TRBV7-2 with TRBJ2-1, with 8 bases matching TRBD2. The CDR3 length is 17 residues. The germline V gene encodes CDR1 SGHTA and CDR2 FQGNSA. After removal of 2 bases from V and 5 bases from J, the junction contained 11 bases not matched to a gene. The CDR3 spells CASSLHIGWGLDNEQFF. In DNA form, the CDR3 reads TGTGCCAGCAGCTTACACATCGGGTGGGGACTAGACAATGAGCAGTTCTTC.

The genes are TRBV27 and TRBJ2-7, with TRBD1 identical over 7 bases. CDR1 is MNHEY and CDR2 is SMNVEV in the germline V gene (reference sequence). This CDR3 spans 15 amino acids. With V trimmed by 2 bases and J by 2 bases, 6 bases remained unmatched. CDR3 in DNA: TGTGCCAGCAGTTTAAGGGGGCCAAAGCCCTACGAGCAGTACTTC. As protein: CASSLRGPKPYEQYF.

This rearrangement joins TRBV10-1 to TRBJ1-5; no firm D call. Germline V gene sequence: CDR1 WNHNN, CDR2 SYGVQD (reference sequence). The CDR3 consists of 10 residues. Trimming left V 9 bases short and J 6 bases short, with 6 bases between. CDR3 bases: TGCGCCAGGGGAATTCAGCCCCAGCATTTT. This codes for CARGIQPQHF.

The chain recombines TRBV7-2 with TRBJ1-1; tentative D call: TRBD1 (5 bases). The CDR3 is 13 amino acids. Per the germline V gene, CDR1 is SGHTA and CDR2 is FQGNSA. Trimming cost V 3 bases and J 1 base, with 6 bases left between them. CDR3 residues: CASSFGGNTEAFF. The CDR3 bases are TGTGCCAGCAGCTTCGGGGGGAACACTGAAGCTTTCTTT.

V and J are TRBV9 and TRBJ1-1, with TRBD1 matching over 7 bases. This CDR3 has 15 amino acids. V lost 3 bases to trimming and J lost 8 bases; unmatched junction nucleotides: 13. Germline assignment: CDR1 SGDLS and CDR2 YYNGEE. The CDR3 loop is CASSARQGGGFEAFF. DNA for the CDR3: TGTGCCAGCAGCGCCCGTCAAGGGGGCGGGTTCGAAGCTTTCTTT.